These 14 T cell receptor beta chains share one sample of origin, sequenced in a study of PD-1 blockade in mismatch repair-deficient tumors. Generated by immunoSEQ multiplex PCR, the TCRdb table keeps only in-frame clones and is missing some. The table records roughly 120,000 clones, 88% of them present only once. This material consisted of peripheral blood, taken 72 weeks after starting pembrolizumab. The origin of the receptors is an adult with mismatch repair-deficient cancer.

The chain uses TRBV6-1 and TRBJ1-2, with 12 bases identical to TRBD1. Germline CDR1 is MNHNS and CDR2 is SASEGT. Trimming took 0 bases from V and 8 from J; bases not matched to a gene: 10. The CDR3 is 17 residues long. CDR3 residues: CASSEAVAGQGAEGYTF. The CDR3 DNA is TGTGCCAGCAGTGAAGCGGTAGCGGGACAGGGGGCGGAGGGCTACACCTTC.

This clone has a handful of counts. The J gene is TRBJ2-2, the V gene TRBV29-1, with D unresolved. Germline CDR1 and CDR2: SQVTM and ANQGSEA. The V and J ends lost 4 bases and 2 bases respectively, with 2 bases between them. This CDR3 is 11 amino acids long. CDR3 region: CSVVNTGELFF. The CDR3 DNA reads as TGCAGCGTTGTTAACACCGGGGAGCTGTTTTTT.

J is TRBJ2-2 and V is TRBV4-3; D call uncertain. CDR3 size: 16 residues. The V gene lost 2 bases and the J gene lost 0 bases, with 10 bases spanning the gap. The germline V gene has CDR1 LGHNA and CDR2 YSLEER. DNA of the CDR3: TGCGCCAGCAGCCAACTTGCTGGGGCGAACACCGGGGAGCTGTTTTTT. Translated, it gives CASSQLAGANTGELFF.

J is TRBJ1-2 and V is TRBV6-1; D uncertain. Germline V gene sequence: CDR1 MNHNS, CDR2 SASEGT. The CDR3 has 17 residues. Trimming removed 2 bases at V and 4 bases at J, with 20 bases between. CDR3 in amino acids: CASSEFDSTGPGYGYTF. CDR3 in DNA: TGTGCCAGCAGTGAATTTGATTCTACGGGTCCTGGCTATGGCTACACCTTC.

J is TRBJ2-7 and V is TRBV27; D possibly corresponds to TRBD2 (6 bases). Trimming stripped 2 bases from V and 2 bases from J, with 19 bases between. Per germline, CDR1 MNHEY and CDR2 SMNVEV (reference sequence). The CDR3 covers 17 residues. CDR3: CASSLLSVGGGTYEQYF. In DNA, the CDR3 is TGTGCCAGCAGTTTACTTTCGGTTGGAGGCGGGACCTACGAGCAGTACTTC.

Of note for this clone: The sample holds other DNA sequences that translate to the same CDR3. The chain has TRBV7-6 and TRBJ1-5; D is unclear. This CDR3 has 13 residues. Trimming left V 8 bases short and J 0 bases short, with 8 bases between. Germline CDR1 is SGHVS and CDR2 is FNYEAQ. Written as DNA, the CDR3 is TGTGCCAGCGCAGTTTTTAGCAATCAGCCCCAGCATTTT. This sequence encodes CASAVFSNQPQHF.

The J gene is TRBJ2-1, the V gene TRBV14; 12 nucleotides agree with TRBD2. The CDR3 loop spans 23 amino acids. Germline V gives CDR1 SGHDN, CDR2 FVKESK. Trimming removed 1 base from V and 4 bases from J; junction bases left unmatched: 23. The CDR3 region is CASSQGTSGIHDTLPLKYNEQFF. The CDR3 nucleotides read TGTGCCAGCAGCCAAGGGACTAGCGGGATCCATGACACCCTACCTCTGAAATACAATGAGCAGTTCTTC.

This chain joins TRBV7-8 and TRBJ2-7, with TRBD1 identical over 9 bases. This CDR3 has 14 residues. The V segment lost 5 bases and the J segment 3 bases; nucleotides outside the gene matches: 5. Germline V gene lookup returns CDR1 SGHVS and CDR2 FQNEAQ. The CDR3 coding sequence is TGTGCCAGCAGCGCGGGACAGGGACTCTACGAGCAGTACTTC. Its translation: CASSAGQGLYEQYF.

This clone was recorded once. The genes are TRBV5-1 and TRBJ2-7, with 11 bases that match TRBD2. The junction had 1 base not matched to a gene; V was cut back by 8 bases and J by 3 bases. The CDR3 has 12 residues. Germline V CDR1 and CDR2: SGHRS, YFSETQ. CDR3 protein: CASTSGSYEQYF. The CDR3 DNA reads TGCGCCAGTACTAGCGGGAGCTACGAGCAGTACTTC.

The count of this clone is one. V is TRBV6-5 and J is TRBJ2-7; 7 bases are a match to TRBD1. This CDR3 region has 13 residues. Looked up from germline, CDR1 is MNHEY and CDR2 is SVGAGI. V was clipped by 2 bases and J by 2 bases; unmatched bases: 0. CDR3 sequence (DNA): TGTGCCAGCAGTTACCAGGGGGCCTACGAGCAGTACTTC. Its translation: CASSYQGAYEQYF.

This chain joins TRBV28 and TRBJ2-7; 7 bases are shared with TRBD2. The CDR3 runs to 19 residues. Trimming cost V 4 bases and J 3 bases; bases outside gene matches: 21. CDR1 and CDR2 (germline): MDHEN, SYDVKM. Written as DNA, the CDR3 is TGTGCCAGCAGTTCGTCGGTGGGAGGGGACCCCAAGAACAACTACGAGCAGTACTTC. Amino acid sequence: CASSSSVGGDPKNNYEQYF. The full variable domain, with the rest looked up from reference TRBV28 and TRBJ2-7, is DVKVTQSSRYLVKRTGEKVFLECVQDMDHENMFWYRQDPGLGLRLIYFSYDVKMKEKGDIPEGYSVSREKKERFSLILESASTNQTSMYLCASSSSVGGDPKNNYEQYFGPGTRLTVT.

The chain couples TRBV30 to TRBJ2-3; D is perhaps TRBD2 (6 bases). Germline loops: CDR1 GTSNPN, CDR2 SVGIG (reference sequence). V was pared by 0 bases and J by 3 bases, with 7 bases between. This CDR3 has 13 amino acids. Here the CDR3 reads CAWSVGGTDTQYF. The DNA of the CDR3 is TGTGCCTGGAGTGTTGGGGGGACAGATACGCAGTATTTT.

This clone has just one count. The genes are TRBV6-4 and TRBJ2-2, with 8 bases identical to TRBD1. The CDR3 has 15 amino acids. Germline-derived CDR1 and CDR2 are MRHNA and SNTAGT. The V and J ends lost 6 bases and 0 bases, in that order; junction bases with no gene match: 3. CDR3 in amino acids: CASSPQGANTGELFF. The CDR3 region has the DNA TGTGCCAGCAGCCCACAGGGGGCGAACACCGGGGAGCTGTTTTTT.

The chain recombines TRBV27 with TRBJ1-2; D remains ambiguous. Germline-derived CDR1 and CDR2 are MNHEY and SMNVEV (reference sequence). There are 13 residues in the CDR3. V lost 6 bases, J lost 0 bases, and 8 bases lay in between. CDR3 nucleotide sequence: TGTGCCAGCAGCCCGACGGCTAACTATGGCTACACCTTC. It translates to CASSPTANYGYTF.